The rows below give T cell receptor beta chains drawn from one sample of a study of T cell responses to AZD1222 COVID-19 vaccine. TCRdb keeps only in-frame clones here, not all; method: immunoSEQ multiplex PCR. The sample includes 130,000 or so clones, 80% to 90% of them seen just once. The sample here was peripheral blood, taken on day 0 of AZD1222 vaccination. Receptors originate from an adult in good health. CDR3s include the opening cysteine and the closing phenylalanine or tryptophan. D genes are given only for firm matches. A row's size may be missing; if present it is once, few, many or a size class.

clone_size d_call j_call v_call cdr3_nt cdr3_aa
. . TRBJ2-7 TRBV9 TGTGCCAGCAGCGCGTTTAGGGGGTCCAACGAGCAGTACTTC CASSAFRGSNEQYF
. . TRBJ2-3 TRBV5-1 TGCGCCAGCAGCTTGGGAGAACCCAAGCTCTTTTCTAGCACAGATACGCAGTATTTT CASSLGEPKLFSSTDTQYF
once . TRBJ2-3 TRBV4-2 TGTGCCAGCAGCCAAGGCGGGGGCGAGGCGGATACGCAGTATTTT CASSQGGGEADTQYF
. . TRBJ2-7 TRBV15 TGTGCCACCAGCAGAGAACAGACTTCCTACGAGCAGTACTTC CATSREQTSYEQYF
. . TRBJ2-6 TRBV7-2 TGTGCCAGCAGCTTAGTAGGGACTGGGGCCAACGTCCTGACTTTC CASSLVGTGANVLTF
. . TRBJ2-7 TRBV4-1 TGCGCCAGCAGCCAAGATTCCCTAGCCAGATACGAGCAGTACTTC CASSQDSLARYEQYF
. . TRBJ1-6 TRBV27 TGTGCCAGCAGTCCCGGACAAGCAACACCCCTCCACTTT CASSPGQATPLHF
. . TRBJ1-2 TRBV2 TGTGCCAGCAGTCCGGACACCCTCTATGGCTACACCTTC CASSPDTLYGYTF
few TRBD2 TRBJ2-7 TRBV10-3 TGTGCCATCAGTGAGACCCCCCGGGGGGCCTACGAGCAGTACTTC CAISETPRGAYEQYF
. TRBD1 TRBJ1-3 TRBV6-4 TGTGCCAGCAACGGACAGGTCTCTGGAAACACCATATATTTT CASNGQVSGNTIYF
. TRBD2 TRBJ2-3 TRBV5-1 TGCGCCAGCAGGAGCGGGAGGTTGACAGATACGCAGTATTTT CASRSGRLTDTQYF
. TRBD1 TRBJ1-2 TRBV7-9 TGTGCCAGCAGCGACAGGGGGCGGGGCTATGGCTACACCTTC CASSDRGRGYGYTF
. TRBD2 TRBJ2-1 TRBV28 TGTGCCAGCGCCATAGCGGGGACCTACAATGAGCAGTTCTTC CASAIAGTYNEQFF
. . TRBJ2-1 TRBV19 TGTGCCAGTAGTATGATACGAGGGAGCTCCTACAATGAGCAGTTCTTC CASSMIRGSSYNEQFF
once . TRBJ1-1 TRBV6-5 TGTGCCAGCAGTTACATACAGAACACTGAAGCTTTCTTT CASSYIQNTEAFF
. . TRBJ2-5 TRBV5-1 TGCGCCAGCAGCTTGTGGGGGATCCTCCAAGAGACCCAGTACTTC CASSLWGILQETQYF
. . TRBJ2-3 TRBV6-6 TGTGCCAGCAGTTACTCGGCCACCACAGATACGCAGTATTTT CASSYSATTDTQYF
. TRBD1 TRBJ1-5 TRBV19 TGTGCCAGTAGTCCCCGACAGGGGGCGAATCAGCCCCAGCATTTT CASSPRQGANQPQHF
. . TRBJ1-5 TRBV6-5 TGTGCCAGCAACCGCAGGTCCTTCAATCAGCCCCAGCATTTT CASNRRSFNQPQHF
. . TRBJ1-2 TRBV5-8 TGTGCCAGCAGGCCGCCCCGGGTAGGTGGCTACACCTTC CASRPPRVGGYTF
. TRBD2 TRBJ2-1 TRBV4-2 TGTGCCAGCAGCCAAGAATTGAAACTAGCGGGATCAAATCGGGATGAGCAGTTCTTC CASSQELKLAGSNRDEQFF
. TRBD2 TRBJ2-7 TRBV7-2 TGTGCCAGCAGCTCGAGAGGACTAGTCTTCGAGCAGTACTTC CASSSRGLVFEQYF
. TRBD1 TRBJ1-2 TRBV24-1 TGTGCCACCAGTGATTTGGGGACAGCTTATGGCTACACCTTC CATSDLGTAYGYTF
. . TRBJ2-1 TRBV7-8 TGTGCCAGCAGCTTAGTCCGAAGCAGGGGAGACTACAATGAGCAGTTCTTC CASSLVRSRGDYNEQFF
. . TRBJ2-7 TRBV3-1/TRBV3-2 TGTGCCAGCAGCCAAGACCCGACTCGCCAGTACTTC CASSQDPTRQYF
. . TRBJ2-7 TRBV11-2 TGTGCCAGCAGCTCTTTGAAGGGCGGAACCACCTCCTACGAGCAGTACTTC CASSSLKGGTTSYEQYF
. . TRBJ1-2 TRBV5-8 TGTGCCAGCAGCCTCTATGGCTACACCTTC CASSLYGYTF
. . TRBJ1-5 TRBV7-2 TGTGCCAGCAGCTGGGCAGCCTATAGCAATCAGCCCCAGCATTTT CASSWAAYSNQPQHF
once . TRBJ1-6 TRBV15 TGTGCCACCACCGGGAGGGACGGTTCACCCCTCCACTTT CATTGRDGSPLHF
. . TRBJ1-2 TRBV29-1 TGCAGCACCCTGGGGGAGTATGGCTACACCTTC CSTLGEYGYTF
. TRBD2 TRBJ2-5 TRBV10-3 TGTGCCATCAGTGAGAAACTAGCGGGGGGGCCTGAGACCCAGTACTTC CAISEKLAGGPETQYF